These T cell receptor beta chains were read from a single sample in a study of blood T cell repertoires in COVID-19. Data came from immunoSEQ multiplex PCR; TCRdb stores just in-frame clones and leaves some out. The sample yields 110,000 or so clones, roughly 85% seen once. Material: peripheral blood. The receptors were sampled from a human donor in a cohort sampled during active COVID-19. The CDR3 runs from the conserved cysteine through the conserved F or W. Each record gives: CDR3 length, V gene, J gene, CDR3 protein.

CDR3 length: 15
V gene: TRBV18
J gene: TRBJ2-1
CDR3 protein: CASSETGGTYNEQFF

CDR3 length: 17
V gene: TRBV19
J gene: TRBJ1-4
CDR3 protein: CASSKQGDSATNEKLFF

CDR3 length: 16
V gene: TRBV21-1
J gene: TRBJ2-3
CDR3 protein: CASRYGSGAATDTQYF

CDR3 length: 18
V gene: TRBV24-1
J gene: TRBJ2-3
CDR3 protein: CATSASGRSGGALDTQYF

CDR3 length: 16
V gene: TRBV11-2
J gene: TRBJ2-7
CDR3 protein: CASRGQGARSSYEQYF

CDR3 length: 15
V gene: TRBV6-6
J gene: TRBJ2-7
CDR3 protein: CASSAPGGISYEQYF

CDR3 length: 18
V gene: TRBV3-1/TRBV3-2
J gene: TRBJ2-1
CDR3 protein: CASRRSTWRGLSYNEQFF

CDR3 length: 13
V gene: TRBV2
J gene: TRBJ2-2
CDR3 protein: CARGQGTTGELFF

CDR3 length: 16
V gene: TRBV28
J gene: TRBJ1-5
CDR3 protein: CASSSRNRGNNQPQHF

CDR3 length: 14
V gene: TRBV11-2
J gene: TRBJ2-7
CDR3 protein: CASSLSVLSYEQYF

CDR3 length: 15
V gene: TRBV30
J gene: TRBJ2-1
CDR3 protein: CAWSRASGFDNEQFF

CDR3 length: 15
V gene: TRBV2
J gene: TRBJ1-6
CDR3 protein: CAGDRGQSTNSPLHF

CDR3 length: 15
V gene: TRBV4-3
J gene: TRBJ2-1
CDR3 protein: CASSQGSAVDNEQFF

CDR3 length: 15
V gene: TRBV28
J gene: TRBJ1-6
CDR3 protein: CASSLPGQGASPLHF

CDR3 length: 14
V gene: TRBV3-1/TRBV3-2
J gene: TRBJ2-5
CDR3 protein: CASSHRGAGETQYF

CDR3 length: 12
V gene: TRBV12-5
J gene: TRBJ1-1
CDR3 protein: CASGLVRSEAFF

CDR3 length: 16
V gene: TRBV7-6
J gene: TRBJ1-3
CDR3 protein: CASSLAEGQPGNTIYF

CDR3 length: 14
V gene: TRBV9
J gene: TRBJ2-7
CDR3 protein: CASSVGQNSYEQYF

CDR3 length: 13
V gene: TRBV5-6
J gene: TRBJ2-2
CDR3 protein: CASSFRNTGELFF

CDR3 length: 17
V gene: TRBV7-9
J gene: TRBJ1-2
CDR3 protein: CASSPGTGGGSNYGYTF

CDR3 length: 15
V gene: TRBV2
J gene: TRBJ1-5
CDR3 protein: CASRRDRVGNQPQHF

CDR3 length: 13
V gene: TRBV5-1
J gene: TRBJ1-6
CDR3 protein: CASSLNPGSPLHF

CDR3 length: 16
V gene: TRBV19
J gene: TRBJ1-2
CDR3 protein: CASSIRSGGSDYGYTF

CDR3 length: 14
V gene: TRBV27
J gene: TRBJ1-2
CDR3 protein: CASTPTGTASGYTF

CDR3 length: 12
V gene: TRBV3-1/TRBV3-2
J gene: TRBJ2-7
CDR3 protein: CASSQGSYEQYF

CDR3 length: 14
V gene: TRBV6-5
J gene: TRBJ2-7
CDR3 protein: CASFFTGGSYEQYF

CDR3 length: 18
V gene: TRBV14
J gene: TRBJ2-3
CDR3 protein: CASSQDHWRGGGTDTQYF

CDR3 length: 16
V gene: TRBV25-1
J gene: TRBJ1-6
CDR3 protein: CASSAAGATYNSPLHF

CDR3 length: 13
V gene: TRBV28
J gene: TRBJ1-2
CDR3 protein: CASSNPPGLGYTF

CDR3 length: 15
V gene: TRBV18
J gene: TRBJ1-1
CDR3 protein: CASSRQGGKYTEAFF

CDR3 length: 14
V gene: TRBV5-4
J gene: TRBJ1-1
CDR3 protein: CASSLRGYGTEAFF

CDR3 length: 14
V gene: TRBV10-3
J gene: TRBJ2-7
CDR3 protein: CAISADRHPYEQYF

CDR3 length: 12
V gene: TRBV12-5
J gene: TRBJ1-5
CDR3 protein: CASGTGNQPQHF

CDR3 length: 17
V gene: TRBV4-2
J gene: TRBJ2-3
CDR3 protein: CASSQDLRQGTTDTQYF